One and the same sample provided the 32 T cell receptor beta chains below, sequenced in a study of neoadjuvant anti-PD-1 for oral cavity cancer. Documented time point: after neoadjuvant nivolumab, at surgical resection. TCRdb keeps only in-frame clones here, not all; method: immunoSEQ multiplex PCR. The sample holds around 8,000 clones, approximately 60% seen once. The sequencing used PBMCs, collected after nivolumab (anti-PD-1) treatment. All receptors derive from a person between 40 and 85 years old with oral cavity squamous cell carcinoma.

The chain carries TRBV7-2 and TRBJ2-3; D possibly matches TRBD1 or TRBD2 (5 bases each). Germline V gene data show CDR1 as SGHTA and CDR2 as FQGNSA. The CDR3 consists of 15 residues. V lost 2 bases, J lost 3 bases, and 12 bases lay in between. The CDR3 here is CASSLMGVATDTQYF. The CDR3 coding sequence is TGTGCCAGCAGCTTAATGGGGGTTGCGACAGATACGCAGTATTTT.

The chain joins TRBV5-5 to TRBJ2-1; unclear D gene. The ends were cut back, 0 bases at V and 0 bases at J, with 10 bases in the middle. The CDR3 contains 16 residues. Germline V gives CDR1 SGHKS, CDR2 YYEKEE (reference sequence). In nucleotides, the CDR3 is TGTGCCAGCAGCTTGGAGGGCGAAAGCTCCTACAATGAGCAGTTCTTC. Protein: CASSLEGESSYNEQFF.

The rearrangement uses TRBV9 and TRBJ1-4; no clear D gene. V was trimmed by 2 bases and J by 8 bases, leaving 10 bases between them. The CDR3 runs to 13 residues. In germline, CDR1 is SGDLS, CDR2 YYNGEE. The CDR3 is CASSVRVGEKLFF. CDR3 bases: TGTGCCAGCAGCGTTAGGGTAGGAGAAAAACTGTTTTTT.

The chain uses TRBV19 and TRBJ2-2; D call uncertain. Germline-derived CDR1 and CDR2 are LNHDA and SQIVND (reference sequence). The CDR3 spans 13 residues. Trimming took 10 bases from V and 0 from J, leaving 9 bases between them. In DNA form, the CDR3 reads TGTGCCACCGCCGAGTCGAACACCGGGGAGCTGTTTTTT. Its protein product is CATAESNTGELFF.

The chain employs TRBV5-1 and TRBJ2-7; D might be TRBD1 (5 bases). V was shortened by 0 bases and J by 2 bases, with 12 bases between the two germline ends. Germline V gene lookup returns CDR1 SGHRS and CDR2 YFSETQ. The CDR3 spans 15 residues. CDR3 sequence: CASSLVDRNPYEQYF. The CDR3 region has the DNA TGCGCCAGCAGCTTGGTTGACAGAAATCCCTACGAGCAGTACTTC.

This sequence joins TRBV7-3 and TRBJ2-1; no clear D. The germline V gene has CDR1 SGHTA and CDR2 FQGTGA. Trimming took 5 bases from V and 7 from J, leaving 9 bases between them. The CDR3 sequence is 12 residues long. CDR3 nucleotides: TGTGCCAGCAGCCCAAGGCTTAATGAGCAGTTCTTC. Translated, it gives CASSPRLNEQFF.

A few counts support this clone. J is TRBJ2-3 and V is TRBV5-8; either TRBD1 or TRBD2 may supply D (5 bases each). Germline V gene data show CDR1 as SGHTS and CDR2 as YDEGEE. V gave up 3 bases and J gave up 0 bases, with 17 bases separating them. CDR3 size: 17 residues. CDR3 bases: TGTGCCAGCAGCTGGACCCGGGACGTCCCTAGCACAGATACGCAGTATTTT. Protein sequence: CASSWTRDVPSTDTQYF.

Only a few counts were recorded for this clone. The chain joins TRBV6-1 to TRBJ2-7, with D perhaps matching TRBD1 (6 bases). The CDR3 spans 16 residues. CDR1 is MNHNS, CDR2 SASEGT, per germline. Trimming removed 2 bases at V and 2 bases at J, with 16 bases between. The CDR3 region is CASSESFRGPPYEQYF. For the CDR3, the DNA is TGTGCCAGCAGTGAATCTTTCAGGGGTCCCCCCTACGAGCAGTACTTC.

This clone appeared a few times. CDR3 nucleotides: TGTGCCAGCGAGGGGGAAGGTAGGACAGATACGCAGTATTTT. Its protein product is CASEGEGRTDTQYF. This rearrangement joins TRBV7-2 to TRBJ2-3; a weak D match, TRBD1 (6 bases). The CDR3 is made up of 14 amino acids. The V end lost 8 bases, the J end lost 3 bases, and 15 bases lay between the germline ends. Germline-derived CDR1 and CDR2 are SGHTA and FQGNSA.

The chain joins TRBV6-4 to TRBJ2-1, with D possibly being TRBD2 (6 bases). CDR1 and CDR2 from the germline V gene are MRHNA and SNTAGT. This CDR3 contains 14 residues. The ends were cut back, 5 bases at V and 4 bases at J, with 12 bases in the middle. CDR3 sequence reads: CASSSDYSYNEQFF. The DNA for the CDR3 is TGTGCCAGCAGTTCGGACTACTCTTACAATGAGCAGTTCTTC.

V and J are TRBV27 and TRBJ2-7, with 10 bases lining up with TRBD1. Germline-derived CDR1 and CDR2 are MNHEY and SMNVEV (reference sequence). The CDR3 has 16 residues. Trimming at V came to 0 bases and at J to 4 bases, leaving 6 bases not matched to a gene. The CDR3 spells CASSLSPGQGLYEQYF. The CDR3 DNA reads TGTGCCAGCAGTTTATCTCCGGGACAGGGGCTGTACGAGCAGTACTTC.

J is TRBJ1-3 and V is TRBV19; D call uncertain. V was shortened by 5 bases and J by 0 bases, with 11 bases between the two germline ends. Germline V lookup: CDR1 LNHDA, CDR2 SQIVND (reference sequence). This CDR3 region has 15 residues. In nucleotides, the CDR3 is TGTGCCAGTAGTCCAAGGACGGGCTCTGGAAACACCATATATTTT. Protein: CASSPRTGSGNTIYF.

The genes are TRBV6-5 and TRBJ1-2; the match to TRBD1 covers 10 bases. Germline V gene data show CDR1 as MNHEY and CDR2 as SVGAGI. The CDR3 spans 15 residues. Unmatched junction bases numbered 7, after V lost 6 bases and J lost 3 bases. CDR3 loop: CASRATGGVDYGYTF. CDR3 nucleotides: TGTGCCAGCAGGGCGACAGGGGGCGTAGACTATGGCTACACCTTC.

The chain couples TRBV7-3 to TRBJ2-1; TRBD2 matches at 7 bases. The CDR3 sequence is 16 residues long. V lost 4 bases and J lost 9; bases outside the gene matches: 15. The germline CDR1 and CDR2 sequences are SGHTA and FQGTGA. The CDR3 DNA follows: TGTGCCAGCAGCTCGAACTCGGCGGGGGTGGAGGGTGAGCAGTTCTTC. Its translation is CASSSNSAGVEGEQFF.

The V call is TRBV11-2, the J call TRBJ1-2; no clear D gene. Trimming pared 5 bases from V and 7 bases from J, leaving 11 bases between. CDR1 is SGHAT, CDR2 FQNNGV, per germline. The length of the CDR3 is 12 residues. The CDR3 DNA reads TGTGCCAGCAGCCTAGTAGCTTCTGGCTACACCTTC. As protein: CASSLVASGYTF.

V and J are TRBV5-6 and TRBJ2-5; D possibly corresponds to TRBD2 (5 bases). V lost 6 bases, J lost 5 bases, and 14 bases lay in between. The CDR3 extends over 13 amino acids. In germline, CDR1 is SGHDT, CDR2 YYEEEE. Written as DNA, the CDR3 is TGTGCCAGCAACGAAGGGTGGAGGGAGACCCAGTACTTC. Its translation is CASNEGWRETQYF.

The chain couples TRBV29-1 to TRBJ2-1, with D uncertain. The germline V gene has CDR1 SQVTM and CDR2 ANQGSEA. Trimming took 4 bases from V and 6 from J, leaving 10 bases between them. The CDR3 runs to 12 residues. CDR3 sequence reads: CSVGVSPNEQFF. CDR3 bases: TGCAGCGTTGGTGTCAGTCCCAATGAGCAGTTCTTC.

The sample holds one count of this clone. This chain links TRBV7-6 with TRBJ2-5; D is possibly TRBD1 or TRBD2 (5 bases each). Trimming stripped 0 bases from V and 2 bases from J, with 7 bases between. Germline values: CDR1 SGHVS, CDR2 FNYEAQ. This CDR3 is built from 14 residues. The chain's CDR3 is CASSLAWGQETQYF. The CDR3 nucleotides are TGTGCCAGCAGCTTAGCGTGGGGGCAAGAGACCCAGTACTTC.

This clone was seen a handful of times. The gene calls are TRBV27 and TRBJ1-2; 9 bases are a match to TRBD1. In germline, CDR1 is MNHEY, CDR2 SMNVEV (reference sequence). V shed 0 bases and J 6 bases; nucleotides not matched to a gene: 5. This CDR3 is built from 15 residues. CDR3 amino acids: CASSLSWTGVNGYTF. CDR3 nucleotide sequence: TGTGCCAGCAGTTTATCCTGGACAGGGGTGAATGGCTACACCTTC.

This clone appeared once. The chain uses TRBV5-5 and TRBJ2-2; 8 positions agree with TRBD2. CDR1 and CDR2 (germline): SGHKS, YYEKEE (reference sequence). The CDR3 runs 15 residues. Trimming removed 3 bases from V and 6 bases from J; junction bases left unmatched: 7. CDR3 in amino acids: CASSSGLAGAGELFF. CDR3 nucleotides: TGTGCCAGCAGCTCAGGACTAGCTGGAGCCGGGGAGCTGTTTTTT.

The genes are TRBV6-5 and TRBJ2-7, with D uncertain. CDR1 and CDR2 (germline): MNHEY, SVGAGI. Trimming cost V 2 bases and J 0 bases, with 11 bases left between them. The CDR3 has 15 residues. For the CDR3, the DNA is TGTGCCAGCAGTTACAAGCCTGATAGCTCCTACGAGCAGTACTTC. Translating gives CASSYKPDSSYEQYF.

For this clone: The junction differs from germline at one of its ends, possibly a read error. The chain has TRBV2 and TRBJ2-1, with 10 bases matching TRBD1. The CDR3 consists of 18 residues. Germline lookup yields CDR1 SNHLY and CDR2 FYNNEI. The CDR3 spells CASSEATGGGRSYNEQFF. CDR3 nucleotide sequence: TGTGCCAGCAGCGAAGCGACAGGGGGCGGCCGTTCCTACAATGAGCAGTTCTTC.

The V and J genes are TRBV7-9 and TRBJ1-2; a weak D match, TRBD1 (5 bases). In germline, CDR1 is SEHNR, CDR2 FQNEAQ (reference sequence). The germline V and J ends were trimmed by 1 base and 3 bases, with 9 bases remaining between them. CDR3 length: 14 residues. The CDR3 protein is CASSLEAGYYGYTF. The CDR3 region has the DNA TGTGCCAGCAGCTTAGAGGCAGGGTACTATGGCTACACCTTC.

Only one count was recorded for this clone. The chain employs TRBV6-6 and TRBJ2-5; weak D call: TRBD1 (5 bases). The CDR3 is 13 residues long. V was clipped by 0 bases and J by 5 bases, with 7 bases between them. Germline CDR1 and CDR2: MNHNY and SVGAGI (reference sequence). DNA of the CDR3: TGTGCCAGCAGTTACTCGAACAGGGAGACCCAGTACTTC. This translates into CASSYSNRETQYF.

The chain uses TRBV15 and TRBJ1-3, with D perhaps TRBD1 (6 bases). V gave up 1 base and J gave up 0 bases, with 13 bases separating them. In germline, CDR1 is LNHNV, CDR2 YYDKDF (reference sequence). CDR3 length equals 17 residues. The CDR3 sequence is CATSRGDTSPSGNTIYF. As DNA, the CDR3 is TGTGCCACCAGCAGAGGGGACACCTCTCCCTCTGGAAACACCATATATTTT.

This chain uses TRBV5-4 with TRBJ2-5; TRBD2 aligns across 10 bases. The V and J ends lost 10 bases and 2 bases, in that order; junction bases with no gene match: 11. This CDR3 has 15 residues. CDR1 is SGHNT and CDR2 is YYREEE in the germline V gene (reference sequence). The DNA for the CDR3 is TGTGCCGGAGCTTCTAGCGGGGGTCTGCAAGAGACCCAGTACTTC. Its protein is CAGASSGGLQETQYF.

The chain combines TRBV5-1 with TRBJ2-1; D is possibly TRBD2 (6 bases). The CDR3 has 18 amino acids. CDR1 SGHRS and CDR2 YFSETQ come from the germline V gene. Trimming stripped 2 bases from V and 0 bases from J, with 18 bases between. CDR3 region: CASSLRTGVVGSYNEQFF. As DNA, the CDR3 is TGCGCCAGCAGCTTAAGGACGGGGGTGGTAGGCTCCTACAATGAGCAGTTCTTC. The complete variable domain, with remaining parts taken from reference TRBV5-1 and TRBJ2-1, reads KAGVTQTPRYLIKTRGQQVTLSCSPISGHRSVSWYQQTPGQGLQFLFEYFSETQRNKGNFPGRFSGRQFSNSRSEMNVSTLELGDSALYLCASSLRTGVVGSYNEQFFGPGTRLTVL.

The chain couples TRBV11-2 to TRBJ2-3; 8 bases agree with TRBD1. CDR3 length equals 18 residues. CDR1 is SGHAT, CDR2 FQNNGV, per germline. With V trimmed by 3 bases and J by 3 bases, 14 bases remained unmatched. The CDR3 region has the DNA TGTGCCAGCAGCTTGAGGAGGACAGGGTTTATCTTTACAGATACGCAGTATTTT. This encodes CASSLRRTGFIFTDTQYF.

Written as DNA, the CDR3 is TGCGCCAGCAGCCACGGGGGCAGGGGAGGCTTCACGGGCAATCAGCCCCAGCATTTT. Its translation: CASSHGGRGGFTGNQPQHF. J is TRBJ1-5 and V is TRBV4-1, with D possibly TRBD1 on 6 matching bases. V lost 3 bases, J lost 2 bases, and 23 bases lay in between. The germline CDR1 and CDR2 sequences are MGHRA and YSYEKL. This CDR3 has 19 amino acids.

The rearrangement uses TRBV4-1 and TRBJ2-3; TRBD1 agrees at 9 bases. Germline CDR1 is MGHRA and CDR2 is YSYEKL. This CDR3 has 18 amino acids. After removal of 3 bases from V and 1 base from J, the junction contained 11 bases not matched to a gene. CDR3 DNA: TGCGCCAGCAGCCATAAAAGGGGGACAGGGCTACGCACAGATACGCAGTATTTT. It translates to CASSHKRGTGLRTDTQYF.

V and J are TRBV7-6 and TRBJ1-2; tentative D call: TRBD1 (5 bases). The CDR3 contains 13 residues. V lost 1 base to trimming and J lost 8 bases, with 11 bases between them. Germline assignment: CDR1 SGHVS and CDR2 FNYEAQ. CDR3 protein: CASSLDPGGGYTF. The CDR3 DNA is TGTGCCAGCAGCTTAGATCCCGGGGGAGGCTACACCTTC.

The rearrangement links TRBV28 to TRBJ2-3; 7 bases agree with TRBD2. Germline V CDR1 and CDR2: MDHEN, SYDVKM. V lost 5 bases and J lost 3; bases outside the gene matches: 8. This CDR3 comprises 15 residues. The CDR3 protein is CASSPSGDLTDTQYF. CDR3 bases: TGTGCCAGCAGTCCAAGCGGGGATCTAACAGATACGCAGTATTTT.